Below, one T cell receptor beta chain is given with its context. The ends were cut back, 3 bases at V and 0 bases at J, with 9 bases in the middle. The CDR3 covers 14 residues. Germline values: CDR1 SGHAT, CDR2 FQNNGV. Assay used: immunoSEQ multiplex PCR; TCRdb lists only in-frame clones, some missing. The table has more than 30,000 clones, around nine tenths seen once. The entry originates in a study of PD-L1 blockade in urothelial cancer. Study at large: Enrolled patients had been treated previously with 0 to 3 chemotherapy regimens. The median number of T cells present in blood samples was under 150,000.

There were between 1 and 8 samples from each patient, taken pretreatment and on-treatment. This sequence originates from a man between 60 and 75 years old with urothelial cancer. The V call is TRBV11-2, the J call TRBJ2-7; unclear D gene. Source: PBMCs, taken around atezolizumab (anti-PD-L1) treatment. The CDR3 is CASSFGPGSYEQYF. Written as DNA, the CDR3 is TGTGCCAGCAGCTTTGGTCCGGGCTCCTACGAGCAGTACTTC.